Below, one T cell receptor beta chain is given with its context. This sample is part of a study of circulating and synovial CD4+ cells in juvenile arthritis. Sequenced by immunoSEQ multiplex PCR; TCRdb stores in-frame clones only, minus some. The data contain tens of thousands of clones, just under 95% of them seen just once; the ten biggest clones take up 2.9%. This CDR3 has 14 residues. The V gene's germline CDR1 is MNHNY and CDR2 SVGAGI (reference sequence). V gave up 3 bases and J gave up 6 bases, with 13 bases separating them. J is TRBJ2-3 and V is TRBV6-6; TRBD2 might be the D (5 bases). The sequence derives from a human donor with juvenile idiopathic arthritis. What was sequenced was CD4+ T cells from blood. The CDR3: CASSYSGRTDTQYF. The CDR3 DNA reads as TGTGCCAGCAGTTATAGTGGGAGAACGGATACGCAGTATTTT.